The 25 T cell receptor beta chains below were found in one sample sequenced in a study of shared clonotypes between healthy human individuals. Only in-frame clones appear in the TCRdb table, and some are missing; sequencing was by immunoSEQ multiplex PCR. The data hold about 2.5 million clones, with under 95% observed a single time. Sequencing input: naive CD4+ T cells from PBMCs. Regarding subset: CD45RA+ positively selected. The receptors here all came from a man between 18 and 29 years old in good health. Some clones in this sample may be carry-over from other donors' samples.

The chain employs TRBV19 and TRBJ2-5; weak D call: TRBD2 (5 bases). Deletions cut 1 base from V and 7 bases from J, with 13 bases between. This CDR3 comprises 14 residues. Per the germline V gene, CDR1 is LNHDA and CDR2 is SQIVND (reference sequence). This CDR3 is CASSIGTSGRTQYF. The CDR3 DNA reads as TGTGCCAGTAGTATAGGGACCAGCGGCAGGACCCAGTACTTC.

This clone was picked up one time. This rearrangement joins TRBV5-1 to TRBJ2-7, with 9 bases aligning to TRBD1. Germline loops: CDR1 SGHRS, CDR2 YFSETQ. After removal of 4 bases from V and 5 bases from J, the junction contained 7 bases not matched to a gene. The CDR3 loop spans 14 amino acids. In DNA form, the CDR3 reads TGCGCCAGCAGCCAAAGGACAGGGGAAAACGAGCAGTACTTC. Translated: CASSQRTGENEQYF.

The genes are TRBV9 and TRBJ1-1; TRBD1 aligns across 10 bases. V dropped 0 bases and J dropped 4; count of bases not matched to a gene: 9. Germline V gene sequence: CDR1 SGDLS, CDR2 YYNGEE. This CDR3 spans 17 amino acids. CDR3 DNA sequence: TGTGCCAGCAGCGTAGACCCAAACTGGACAGGGGGCACTGAAGCTTTCTTT. Translation: CASSVDPNWTGGTEAFF.

The chain combines TRBV30 with TRBJ1-1, with D hard to call. Trimming removed 0 bases from V and 4 bases from J, with 9 bases in between. CDR3 size: 13 residues. Germline CDR1 and CDR2: GTSNPN and SVGIG (reference sequence). CDR3 sequence: CAWSVELGTEAFF. CDR3 sequence (DNA): TGTGCCTGGAGTGTGGAGCTTGGCACTGAAGCTTTCTTT.

V is TRBV6-5 and J is TRBJ1-1, with no clear D. Germline CDR1 reads MNHEY; CDR2 reads SVGAGI. Trimming took off 6 bases at V and 5 bases at J, with 13 bases between the two ends. The CDR3 contains 13 residues. CDR3 sequence (DNA): TGTGCCAGCAGAATCTTAACCTATACTGAAGCTTTCTTT. Amino acids: CASRILTYTEAFF.

About this clone: Within the sample, other DNA sequences also encode this same CDR3. The chain couples TRBV5-1 to TRBJ1-5; no definite D call. The V gene's germline CDR1 is SGHRS and CDR2 YFSETQ. CDR3 size: 13 residues. V was clipped by 2 bases and J by 4 bases, with 7 bases between them. In DNA, the CDR3 is TGCGCCAGCAGCTTAGGCAGAAATCAGCCCCAGCATTTT. Protein product: CASSLGRNQPQHF.

The chain recombines TRBV13 with TRBJ2-4; possibly TRBD1 for D (5 bases). The V end was cut by 8 bases, the J end by 3 bases, with 17 bases between. Germline V gene lookup returns CDR1 PRHDT and CDR2 FYEKMQ (reference sequence). The CDR3 covers 15 residues. The CDR3 loop reads CASGLRDAGKNIQYF. Written as DNA, the CDR3 is TGTGCCAGCGGGCTCAGGGATGCAGGCAAAAACATTCAGTACTTC.

The chain employs TRBV11-2 and TRBJ2-1; 10 positions match TRBD2. J lost 4 bases, V lost 5 bases, and 5 bases had no gene match. Germline loops: CDR1 SGHAT, CDR2 FQNNGV. This CDR3 spans 15 amino acids. The CDR3 region is CASSHGLAEYNEQFF. As DNA, the CDR3 is TGTGCCAGCAGCCACGGACTAGCGGAATACAATGAGCAGTTCTTC.

This chain connects TRBV11-3 to TRBJ2-5; D is possibly TRBD1 or TRBD2 (5 bases each). Trimming shortened V by 4 bases and J by 5 bases, and 11 bases separated the two germline ends. CDR1 is SGHNT, CDR2 YENEEA, per germline. The CDR3 totals 13 residues. The DNA for the CDR3 is TGTGCCAGCAGCTCAGGGAGCCAGGAGACCCAGTACTTC. Amino acids: CASSSGSQETQYF.

The table lists this clone with a count of one. The chain couples TRBV27 to TRBJ2-3; 8 bases map to TRBD2. Germline assignment: CDR1 MNHEY and CDR2 SMNVEV (reference sequence). V gave up 4 bases and J gave up 1 base; unmatched junction bases: 4. This CDR3 has 15 amino acids. The CDR3 is CASSSSAGGTDTQYF. The CDR3 nucleotides are TGTGCCAGCAGTTCCTCAGCGGGAGGCACAGATACGCAGTATTTT.

In its sample, this clone was seen once. V gene TRBV5-1 combines with J gene TRBJ2-5; 10 positions match TRBD2. Germline assignment: CDR1 SGHRS and CDR2 YFSETQ. The CDR3 is 15 residues long. V was clipped by 4 bases and J by 2 bases; unmatched bases: 5. CDR3 region: CASSTSTSGQETQYF. The CDR3 DNA reads TGCGCCAGCAGCACCTCGACTAGCGGGCAAGAGACCCAGTACTTC.

V usage is TRBV28 and J usage is TRBJ1-1; D may be TRBD1 (5 bases). CDR3 length: 13 amino acids. V dropped 5 bases and J dropped 5 bases, with 12 bases sitting between them. Looked up from germline, CDR1 is MDHEN and CDR2 is SYDVKM. The CDR3, as DNA: TGTGCCAGCAGTGGCGGGGGTAAGACTGAAGCTTTCTTT. Translation gives CASSGGGKTEAFF.

The chain has TRBV18 and TRBJ2-2, with D uncertain. Germline V gene sequence: CDR1 KGHSH, CDR2 LQKENI. The CDR3 has 15 amino acids. Between the trimmed V and J ends, which lost 0 bases and 7 bases, there was a span of 12 bases. The CDR3 sequence is CASSPPGLLGGELFF. CDR3 bases: TGTGCCAGCTCACCACCGGGGTTGCTGGGCGGGGAGCTGTTTTTT.

V is TRBV9 and J is TRBJ2-2, with D uncertain. V shed 3 bases and J shed 6 bases, with 12 bases lying between them. The CDR3 loop spans 14 amino acids. Germline values: CDR1 SGDLS, CDR2 YYNGEE. As DNA, the CDR3 is TGTGCCAGCAGCGCGTCCCCTGGGCCCGGGGAGCTGTTTTTT. It codes for CASSASPGPGELFF.

The rearrangement joins TRBV14 to TRBJ2-5; possibly TRBD2 for D (6 bases). The V end was cut by 1 base, the J end by 5 bases, with 14 bases between. Germline lookup yields CDR1 SGHDN and CDR2 FVKESK. The CDR3 loop spans 15 amino acids. DNA of the CDR3: TGTGCCAGCAGCCAAGTAGTCCGACGGGGGGAGACCCAGTACTTC. Its translation: CASSQVVRRGETQYF.

This chain links TRBV4-1 with TRBJ2-2; a possible D gene is TRBD2 (6 bases). Looked up from germline, CDR1 is MGHRA and CDR2 is YSYEKL. V was pared by 0 bases and J by 7 bases, with 12 bases between. CDR3 size: 15 residues. The CDR3 bases are TGCGCCAGCAGCCAAGATGAAACTAGCAGCGGGGAGCTGTTTTTT. Its protein product is CASSQDETSSGELFF.

The V gene is TRBV11-1, the J gene TRBJ2-7, with TRBD1 as a possible D gene (5 bases). The V gene lost 1 base and the J gene lost 2 bases, with 12 bases spanning the gap. Germline V gene lookup returns CDR1 SGHAT and CDR2 FQDESV (reference sequence). This CDR3 region has 15 residues. This CDR3 is CASSLGQGRTYEQYF. The CDR3 DNA is TGTGCCAGCAGCTTAGGGCAGGGAAGAACCTACGAGCAGTACTTC.

The rearrangement joins TRBV7-2 to TRBJ2-1, with TRBD2 identical over 12 bases. Trimming removed 5 bases from V and 2 bases from J; junction bases left unmatched: 10. The CDR3 is made up of 18 amino acids. CDR1 and CDR2 from the germline V gene are SGHTA and FQGNSA. The CDR3: CASSPGLAGKVTYNEQFF. CDR3 sequence (DNA): TGTGCCAGCAGCCCAGGACTAGCGGGAAAGGTCACCTACAATGAGCAGTTCTTC.

The V call is TRBV5-6, the J call TRBJ1-6; the D is unclear. The CDR3 spans 14 residues. Germline lookup yields CDR1 SGHDT and CDR2 YYEEEE. Trimming shortened V by 3 bases and J by 6 bases, and 10 bases separated the two germline ends. CDR3 sequence reads: CASSSYASNSPLHF. CDR3 DNA sequence: TGTGCCAGCAGCTCCTACGCCTCTAATTCACCCCTCCACTTT.

The chain uses TRBV27 and TRBJ2-6; TRBD1 agrees at 7 bases. V was clipped by 7 bases and J by 4 bases; unmatched bases: 1. CDR1 and CDR2 from the germline V gene are MNHEY and SMNVEV (reference sequence). The CDR3 sequence is 13 residues long. This chain's CDR3 is CASMDRGANVLTF. CDR3 nucleotide sequence: TGTGCCAGCATGGACAGGGGGGCCAACGTCCTGACTTTC.

In this sample, this clone turned up once. The V call is TRBV25-1, the J call TRBJ2-5; a weak D match, TRBD2 (5 bases). The CDR3 spans 15 residues. CDR1 and CDR2 from the germline V gene are MGHDK and SYGVNS. Trimming removed 8 bases at V and 3 bases at J, with 19 bases between. The CDR3 sequence: CASSTPTGWEETQYF. The DNA for the CDR3 is TGTGCCAGCTCAACCCCGACGGGGTGGGAAGAGACCCAGTACTTC.

J is TRBJ2-7 and V is TRBV28, with D perhaps being TRBD1 or TRBD2 (5 bases each). The CDR3 consists of 14 residues. V lost 2 bases to trimming and J lost 4 bases, with 12 bases between them. CDR1 MDHEN and CDR2 SYDVKM come from the germline V gene. The CDR3 region has the DNA TGTGCCAGCAGTTTAAGGGCCGGGACGTACGAGCAGTACTTC. It codes for CASSLRAGTYEQYF.

This chain connects TRBV5-4 to TRBJ1-4; unclear D gene. The CDR3 spans 13 residues. Looked up from germline, CDR1 is SGHNT and CDR2 is YYREEE (reference sequence). The ends were cut back, 0 bases at V and 6 bases at J, with 6 bases in the middle. CDR3 amino acids: CASSLGTDEKLFF. In DNA, the CDR3 is TGTGCCAGCAGCTTGGGGACGGATGAAAAACTGTTTTTT.

A single count supports this clone. The rearrangement links TRBV27 to TRBJ1-5, with 7 bases that match TRBD1. Germline V gene lookup returns CDR1 MNHEY and CDR2 SMNVEV (reference sequence). V shed 4 bases and J 5 bases; nucleotides not matched to a gene: 2. The CDR3 is 13 amino acids. As DNA, the CDR3 is TGTGCCAGCAGTTACAGGGGAGATCAGCCCCAGCATTTT. It yields the protein CASSYRGDQPQHF.

The genes are TRBV5-4 and TRBJ2-2; TRBD2 aligns across 7 bases. The CDR3 is 16 amino acids. Germline lookup yields CDR1 SGHNT and CDR2 YYREEE (reference sequence). V lost 2 bases, J lost 4 bases, and 8 bases stayed unmatched. CDR3 loop: CASSLGSGFTTGELFF. Here the CDR3 DNA reads TGTGCCAGCAGCTTAGGTAGCGGGTTTACCACCGGGGAGCTGTTTTTT.